The 31 T cell receptor beta chains presented below share a single source sample, sequenced in a study of long-term antiretroviral therapy in people with HIV. Assay version v3.0 of immunoSEQ was used, and it was run at survey level. Assay used: immunoSEQ multiplex PCR; TCRdb lists only in-frame clones, some missing. The table includes tens of thousands of clones, around 90% detected once. This specimen consisted of unsorted PBMCs, obtained more than 4.3 years after starting antiretroviral therapy. The receptors shown here come from a man aged 30-40 years with HIV.

The J gene is TRBJ2-7, the V gene TRBV6-1; TRBD2 aligns across 13 bases. Germline V CDR1 and CDR2: MNHNS, SASEGT. The trim removed 4 bases at V and 0 bases at J, leaving 3 bases unmatched. The CDR3 consists of 16 residues. CDR3 in DNA: TGTGCCAGCAGTGGAACTAGCGGGGGGGCCTCCTACGAGCAGTACTTC. It yields the protein CASSGTSGGASYEQYF.

The V gene is TRBV5-6, the J gene TRBJ2-5, with D perhaps matching TRBD2 (6 bases). V lost 3 bases and J 2 bases, leaving 20 bases between the germline ends. Per germline, CDR1 SGHDT and CDR2 YYEEEE. The CDR3 length is 17 residues. This chain's CDR3 is CASSWTNFWGGQETQYF. The CDR3 coding sequence is TGTGCCAGCAGCTGGACTAACTTCTGGGGAGGACAAGAGACCCAGTACTTC.

In its sample, this clone was seen a few times. The CDR3 loop reads CASRNKGFTEAFF. The DNA for the CDR3 is TGTGCCAGTAGGAACAAGGGCTTCACTGAAGCTTTCTTT. The V and J genes are TRBV19 and TRBJ1-1; no clear D gene. Germline lookup yields CDR1 LNHDA and CDR2 SQIVND (reference sequence). The V end was cut by 6 bases, the J end by 4 bases, with 12 bases between. The CDR3 totals 13 residues.

The chain employs TRBV28 and TRBJ1-5, with 7 positions matching TRBD1. V lost 5 bases and J lost 6; bases outside the gene matches: 13. This CDR3 is 16 amino acids long. In germline, CDR1 is MDHEN, CDR2 SYDVKM. The CDR3 region is CASSLGVWDRGQPQHF. The CDR3 coding sequence is TGTGCCAGCAGTCTAGGGGTATGGGACAGAGGTCAGCCCCAGCATTTT. The variable domain in full, completed from reference TRBV28 and TRBJ1-5, reads DVKVTQSSRYLVKRTGEKVFLECVQDMDHENMFWYRQDPGLGLRLIYFSYDVKMKEKGDIPEGYSVSREKKERFSLILESASTNQTSMYLCASSLGVWDRGQPQHFGDGTRLSIL.

CDR3 loop: CASSQDRTRSNQPQHF. CDR3 nucleotides: TGTGCCAGCAGCCAAGATAGGACAAGGAGCAATCAGCCCCAGCATTTT. The chain recombines TRBV4-2 with TRBJ1-5; D might be TRBD1 (5 bases). The CDR3 contains 16 residues. Germline-derived CDR1 and CDR2 are LGHNA and YNFKEQ. The V end was cut by 0 bases, the J end by 1 base, with 10 bases between.

This chain connects TRBV27 to TRBJ2-3; D perhaps matches TRBD1 (5 bases). V lost 6 bases and J lost 0, with 13 bases in between. The CDR3 totals 15 residues. Germline CDR1 reads MNHEY; CDR2 reads SMNVEV (reference sequence). In DNA, the CDR3 is TGTGCCAGCAGGGCGCAGGGCTTCAGCACAGATACGCAGTATTTT. This encodes CASRAQGFSTDTQYF.

The CDR3 loop reads CASTLGTSTRYGSYTF. The CDR3 nucleotides read TGTGCCAGCACCCTCGGGACCAGCACCCGATATGGTAGCTACACCTTC. J is TRBJ1-2 and V is TRBV5-6; the D gene is possibly TRBD1 (5 bases). Trimming removed 6 bases at V and 9 bases at J, with 27 bases between. The CDR3 runs to 16 residues. Germline values: CDR1 SGHDT, CDR2 YYEEEE. Combining the CDR3 with reference TRBV5-6 and TRBJ1-2 gives the whole variable domain DAGVTQSPTHLIKTRGQQVTLRCSPKSGHDTVSWYQQALGQGPQFIFQYYEEEERQRGNFPDRFSGHQFPNYSSELNVNALLLGDSALYLCASTLGTSTRYGSYTFGSGTRLTVV.

This clone occurred a few times. The J gene is TRBJ2-7, the V gene TRBV7-9, with 9 bases aligning to TRBD1. Germline V lookup: CDR1 SEHNR, CDR2 FQNEAQ (reference sequence). With V trimmed by 6 bases and J by 6 bases, 6 bases remained unmatched. The CDR3 length is 13 residues. CDR3 DNA sequence: TGTGCCAGCAGGGGGACAGGGCGAAGCGAGCAGTACTTC. Protein: CASRGTGRSEQYF. Full variable domain (remainder filled in from reference TRBV7-9 and TRBJ2-7): DTGVSQNPRHKITKRGQNVTFRCDPISEHNRLYWYRQTLGQGPEFLTYFQNEAQLEKSRLLSDRFSAERPKGSFSTLEIQRTEQGDSAMYLCASRGTGRSEQYFGPGTRLTVT.

This clone was recorded a few times. V usage is TRBV15 and J usage is TRBJ1-6, with D perhaps TRBD1 (5 bases). The CDR3 sequence is 13 residues long. Germline assignment: CDR1 LNHNV and CDR2 YYDKDF (reference sequence). Trimming stripped 6 bases from V and 7 bases from J, with 10 bases between. The CDR3 DNA sequence: TGTGCCACCAGTATACGGGGCAATTCACCCCTCCACTTT. This sequence encodes CATSIRGNSPLHF.

The chain uses TRBV4-1 and TRBJ2-7; D is possibly TRBD1 (6 bases). The V end was cut by 7 bases, the J end by 1 base, with 17 bases between. The germline gives CDR1 MGHRA, CDR2 YSYEKL. This CDR3 spans 15 amino acids. In nucleotides, the CDR3 is TGCGCCAGCAAACCTCGGGACACCGAATCCTACGAGCAGTACTTC. Its protein product is CASKPRDTESYEQYF.

The chain carries TRBV6-5 and TRBJ2-7; the D gene is possibly TRBD2 (5 bases). This CDR3 is 15 amino acids long. The V gene lost 7 bases and the J gene lost 4 bases, with 20 bases spanning the gap. Per germline, CDR1 MNHEY and CDR2 SVGAGI. CDR3 coding DNA: TGTGCCAGCACCCGTAGGACCGGGGTGGGATACGAGCAGTACTTC. Translation: CASTRRTGVGYEQYF.

The rearrangement uses TRBV4-2 and TRBJ2-3; the match to TRBD2 covers 9 bases. J was trimmed by 1 base and V by 4 bases; bases with no gene match: 0. Germline CDR1 reads LGHNA; CDR2 reads YNFKEQ. The CDR3 has 14 residues. CDR3 coding DNA: TGTGCCAGCAGCCGGACTAGCGGCACAGATACGCAGTATTTT. Its protein is CASSRTSGTDTQYF.

The chain links TRBV6-6 to TRBJ2-7; D is ambiguous. The CDR3 extends over 11 amino acids. Trimming removed 1 base at V and 7 bases at J, with 5 bases between. In germline, CDR1 is MNHNY, CDR2 SVGAGI (reference sequence). For the CDR3, the DNA is TGTGCCAGCAGTTACTACCATGAGCAGTACTTC. Translation gives CASSYYHEQYF.

V is TRBV9 and J is TRBJ2-7; 13 nucleotides match TRBD2. Germline V gene sequence: CDR1 SGDLS, CDR2 YYNGEE. V lost 4 bases, J lost 4 bases, and 5 bases stayed unmatched. The CDR3 consists of 15 residues. The CDR3 loop is CASSPGTSGKYEQYF. In DNA form, the CDR3 reads TGTGCCAGCAGCCCCGGGACTAGCGGGAAGTACGAGCAGTACTTC.

The V call is TRBV10-3, the J call TRBJ2-7; 7 bases are a match to TRBD1. The CDR3 spans 13 residues. Trimming took 4 bases from V and 4 from J; bases not matched to a gene: 4. Germline V gene data show CDR1 as ENHRY and CDR2 as SYGVKD. CDR3 region: CAISVGTVYEQYF. CDR3 DNA sequence: TGTGCCATCAGTGTCGGGACAGTTTACGAGCAGTACTTC.

The CDR3: CASSMTGGTGSNQPQHF. The CDR3, as DNA: TGTGCCAGCTCCATGACAGGGGGAACGGGAAGCAATCAGCCCCAGCATTTT. This chain joins TRBV18 and TRBJ1-5; 9 positions match TRBD1. The CDR3 has 17 residues. J lost 1 base, V lost 6 bases, and 10 bases had no gene match. The germline CDR1 and CDR2 sequences are KGHSH and LQKENI. The full variable domain, completed using reference TRBV18 and TRBJ1-5, is NAGVMQNPRHLVRRRGQEARLRCSPMKGHSHVYWYRQLPEEGLKFMVYLQKENIIDESGMPKERFSAEFPKEGPSILRIQQVVRGDSAAYFCASSMTGGTGSNQPQHFGDGTRLSIL.

The J gene is TRBJ1-1, the V gene TRBV7-9, with a possible D match to TRBD1 (6 bases). The CDR3 has 13 residues. Germline CDR1 SEHNR, CDR2 FQNEAQ (reference sequence). V gave up 1 base and J gave up 9 bases, with 12 bases separating them. CDR3 nucleotide sequence: TGTGCCAGCAGCTTAGTAGAGGGGGGCCAAGCTTTCTTT. This translates into CASSLVEGGQAFF.

CDR3 nucleotides: TGTGCCAGCAGCTTTGAGTCGGCTGTCGCTGAAGCTTTCTTT. This sequence encodes CASSFESAVAEAFF. This sequence joins TRBV7-9 and TRBJ1-1; no clear D gene. CDR3 length: 14 amino acids. V dropped 3 bases and J dropped 6 bases, with 14 bases sitting between them. The germline CDR1 and CDR2 sequences are SEHNR and FQNEAQ (reference sequence). Drawing the rest from reference TRBV7-9 and TRBJ1-1, the complete variable domain is DTGVSQNPRHKITKRGQNVTFRCDPISEHNRLYWYRQTLGQGPEFLTYFQNEAQLEKSRLLSDRFSAERPKGSFSTLEIQRTEQGDSAMYLCASSFESAVAEAFFGQGTRLTVV.

This chain joins TRBV18 and TRBJ1-1; D is uncertain. The CDR3 runs to 14 residues. Per germline, CDR1 KGHSH and CDR2 LQKENI. Between the trimmed V and J ends, which lost 3 bases and 4 bases, there was a span of 12 bases. In nucleotides, the CDR3 is TGTGCCAGCTCACCCATAGAGAAATCCACTGAAGCTTTCTTT. Translating it yields CASSPIEKSTEAFF.

The chain recombines TRBV6-5 with TRBJ2-7; TRBD1 is a possible D gene (6 bases). Germline loops: CDR1 MNHEY, CDR2 SVGAGI. Trimming removed 4 bases from V and 0 bases from J, with 10 bases in between. This CDR3 has 14 amino acids. The CDR3 protein is CASSLGRGSYEQYF. The CDR3 DNA follows: TGTGCCAGCAGTTTGGGCAGGGGCTCCTACGAGCAGTACTTC.

The chain links TRBV5-1 to TRBJ2-7; 7 bases align to TRBD2. The CDR3 spans 15 residues. CDR1 SGHRS and CDR2 YFSETQ come from the germline V gene. Trimming at V came to 0 bases and at J to 5 bases, leaving 8 bases not matched to a gene. For the CDR3, the DNA is TGCGCCAGCAGCTTGGGGGGAGGGTTGGGTGACGAGCAGTACTTC. Protein product: CASSLGGGLGDEQYF.

The chain employs TRBV6-1 and TRBJ1-2; 7 positions agree with TRBD1. Germline assignment: CDR1 MNHNS and CDR2 SASEGT. V lost 6 bases to trimming and J lost 1 base; unmatched junction nucleotides: 5. The CDR3 has 14 amino acids. CDR3 coding DNA: TGTGCCAGCAGCCGACAGGGACGTAACTATGGCTACACCTTC. Protein product: CASSRQGRNYGYTF.

The J gene is TRBJ1-2, the V gene TRBV7-9; tentatively, D is TRBD1 (5 bases). The CDR3 covers 14 residues. From germline, CDR1 is SEHNR and CDR2 FQNEAQ (reference sequence). V was pared by 0 bases and J by 3 bases, with 8 bases between. CDR3 region: CASSLAGVHYGYTF. CDR3 DNA: TGTGCCAGCAGCTTAGCGGGGGTACACTATGGCTACACCTTC.

The chain has TRBV29-1 and TRBJ2-7; D is unclear. Looked up from germline, CDR1 is SQVTM and CDR2 is ANQGSEA. The CDR3 has 10 amino acids. V was clipped by 4 bases and J by 5 bases, with 6 bases between them. CDR3 DNA: TGCAGCGTTGCTAACGACGAGCAGTACTTC. Amino acid sequence: CSVANDEQYF.

The chain has TRBV19 and TRBJ2-3; D is uncertain. Germline-derived CDR1 and CDR2 are LNHDA and SQIVND (reference sequence). This CDR3 is built from 17 residues. V lost 1 base to trimming and J lost 0 bases, with 14 bases between them. DNA of the CDR3: TGTGCCAGTAGTATAGTAGTCGGACGCCTAAGCACAGATACGCAGTATTTT. It translates to CASSIVVGRLSTDTQYF.

The chain uses TRBV6-5 and TRBJ2-3; possible D gene TRBD1, 6 bases. The V end lost 5 bases, the J end lost 4 bases, and 10 bases lay between the germline ends. CDR1 is MNHEY and CDR2 is SVGAGI in the germline V gene. The CDR3 has 13 residues. The CDR3 spells CASSKDSSDTQYF. CDR3 bases: TGTGCCAGCAGTAAGGACAGTTCAGATACGCAGTATTTT.

CDR3 amino acids: CASSVGASGANVLTF. CDR3 in DNA: TGTGCCAGCAGCGTCGGGGCCTCTGGGGCCAACGTCCTGACTTTC. The chain joins TRBV9 to TRBJ2-6; D could derive from TRBD1 or TRBD2 (5 bases each). The V end lost 2 bases, the J end lost 0 bases, and 6 bases lay between the germline ends. Germline CDR1 reads SGDLS; CDR2 reads YYNGEE. The CDR3 sequence is 15 residues long.

CDR3 residues: CASSVHNPDRGRYEQYF. The DNA for the CDR3 is TGTGCCAGCAGCGTCCATAACCCAGACAGGGGGAGGTACGAGCAGTACTTC. V and J are TRBV9 and TRBJ2-7, with 9 positions matching TRBD1. With V trimmed by 2 bases and J by 4 bases, 13 bases remained unmatched. Looked up from germline, CDR1 is SGDLS and CDR2 is YYNGEE. The CDR3 spans 17 residues.

The V call is TRBV6-5, the J call TRBJ2-7; D assignment may be TRBD1 or TRBD2 (5 bases each). CDR1 MNHEY and CDR2 SVGAGI come from the germline V gene. V was clipped by 6 bases and J by 7 bases, with 13 bases between them. CDR3 length: 12 amino acids. The CDR3 sequence is CASRDLTGEQYF. CDR3 DNA sequence: TGTGCCAGCAGGGACTTAACAGGAGAGCAGTACTTC.

This chain uses TRBV9 with TRBJ2-5, with D uncertain. Germline-derived CDR1 and CDR2 are SGDLS and YYNGEE. This CDR3 has 14 residues. Trimming took off 2 bases at V and 5 bases at J, with 13 bases between the two ends. The CDR3, as DNA: TGTGCCAGCAGCGTTTCCCCCTCGGCCGAGACCCAGTACTTC. It codes for CASSVSPSAETQYF.

V and J are TRBV6-5 and TRBJ2-2; D is unresolved. The CDR3 extends over 13 amino acids. Germline V gene data show CDR1 as MNHEY and CDR2 as SVGAGI. V lost 6 bases and J lost 3, with 8 bases in between. CDR3 nucleotide sequence: TGTGCCAGCAGGGAGAGCTACACCGGGGAGCTGTTTTTT. This translates into CASRESYTGELFF.